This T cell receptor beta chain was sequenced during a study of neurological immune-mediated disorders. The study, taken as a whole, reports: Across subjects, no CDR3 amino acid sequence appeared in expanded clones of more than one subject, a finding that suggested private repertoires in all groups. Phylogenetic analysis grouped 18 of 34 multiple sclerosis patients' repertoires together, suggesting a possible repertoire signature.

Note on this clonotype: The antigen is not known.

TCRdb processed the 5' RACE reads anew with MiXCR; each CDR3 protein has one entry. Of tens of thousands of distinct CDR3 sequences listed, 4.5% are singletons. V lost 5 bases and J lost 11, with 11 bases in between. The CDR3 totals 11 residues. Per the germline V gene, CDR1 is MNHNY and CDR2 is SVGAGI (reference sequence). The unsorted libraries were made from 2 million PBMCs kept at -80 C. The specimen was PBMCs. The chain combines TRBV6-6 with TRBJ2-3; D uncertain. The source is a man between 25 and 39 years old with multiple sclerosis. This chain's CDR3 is CASSIYEEQYF. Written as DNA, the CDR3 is TGTGCCAGCAGTATTTACGAGGAGCAGTATTTT.